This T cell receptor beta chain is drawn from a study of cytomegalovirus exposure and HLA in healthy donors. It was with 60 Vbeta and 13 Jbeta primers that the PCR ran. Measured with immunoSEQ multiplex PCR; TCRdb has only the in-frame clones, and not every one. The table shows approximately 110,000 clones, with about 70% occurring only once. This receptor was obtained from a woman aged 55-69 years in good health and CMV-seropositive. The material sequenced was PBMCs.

The CDR3 here is CASSLQVAGEMNYGYTF. CDR3 DNA sequence: TGCGCCAGCAGCTTGCAAGTGGCGGGGGAGATGAATTATGGCTACACCTTC. The chain links TRBV5-1 to TRBJ1-2, with a weak D call TRBD1 (5 bases). This CDR3 is built from 17 residues. V lost 1 base, J lost 5 bases, and 21 bases lay in between. Germline lookup yields CDR1 SGHRS and CDR2 YFSETQ.